One and the same sample provided the 31 T cell receptor beta chains below, sequenced in a study of CD8 T cells in ankylosing spondylitis. TCRdb recomputed calls from the 5' RACE reads with MiXCR, one row per CDR3 protein. The sample holds about 140,000 distinct CDR3 sequences, around a third seen once. The specimen was synovial fluid, either unsorted or a sorted T cell fraction (not recorded which). These TCRs come from a male donor with ankylosing spondylitis.

This clonotype is deemed medium-sized. The chain joins TRBV5-6 to TRBJ1-2; no firm D call. The CDR3 has 17 residues. Germline CDR1 reads SGHDT; CDR2 reads YYEEEE. V was pared by 3 bases and J by 4 bases, with 22 bases between. The CDR3: CASSSVGRGSFLYGYTF. Here the CDR3 DNA reads TGTGCCAGCAGCTCGGTGGGGAGAGGGTCATTCCTCTATGGCTACACCTTC.

There are a few counts of this clonotype. CDR3 nucleotide sequence: TGCGCCAGCAGCCGGGACAACGGGGAGGTTAATGAAAAACTGTTTTTT. Its protein is CASSRDNGEVNEKLFF. The gene calls are TRBV4-1 and TRBJ1-4; D possibly corresponds to TRBD1 (6 bases). V gave up 4 bases and J gave up 4 bases, with 16 bases separating them. The CDR3 loop spans 16 amino acids. Germline V gene lookup returns CDR1 MGHRA and CDR2 YSYEKL.

This clonotype was seen a few times. The rearrangement uses TRBV20-1 and TRBJ2-1; TRBD2 matches at 9 bases. After removal of 6 bases from V and 6 bases from J, the junction contained 9 bases not matched to a gene. Germline V gives CDR1 DFQATT, CDR2 SNEGSKA (reference sequence). CDR3 size: 14 residues. The CDR3 loop is CSAPLLRGGNEQFF. The CDR3 DNA follows: TGCAGTGCCCCGCTACTGCGGGGGGGCAATGAGCAGTTCTTC.

On this clonotype: One end of the junction does not line up with germline, which may come from a read error. The chain has TRBV2 and TRBJ1-5, with D possibly being TRBD1 (6 bases). The CDR3 extends over 14 amino acids. Germline V gene lookup returns CDR1 SNHLY and CDR2 FYNNEI. Here the CDR3 reads CASSEWGGNQPQHF. The DNA of the CDR3 is TGTGCCAGCAGTGAATGGGGGGGCAACCAGCCCCAGCATTTT.

This clonotype was seen only a few times. The genes are TRBV15 and TRBJ2-7; 11 bases line up with TRBD2. The trim removed 0 bases at V and 5 bases at J, leaving 3 bases unmatched. The V gene's germline CDR1 is LNHNV and CDR2 YYDKDF (reference sequence). This CDR3 contains 15 residues. CDR3 DNA: TGTGCCACCAGCAGAGAGCTAGCGGGAGGCCACGAGCAGTACTTC. Its protein is CATSRELAGGHEQYF.

V usage is TRBV2 and J usage is TRBJ2-3, with D perhaps TRBD2 (6 bases). The CDR3 runs to 14 residues. The germline gives CDR1 SNHLY, CDR2 FYNNEI. V lost 6 bases, J lost 3 bases, and 13 bases lay in between. Here the CDR3 reads CASRSDSGTDTQYF. CDR3 coding DNA: TGTGCCAGCAGATCCGATAGCGGAACAGATACGCAGTATTTT. Filled out from reference TRBV2 and TRBJ2-3, the complete variable domain reads EPEVTQTPSHQVTQMGQEVILRCVPISNHLYFYWYRQILGQKVEFLVSFYNNEISEKSEIFDDQFSVERPDGSNFTLKIRSTKLEDSAMYFCASRSDSGTDTQYFGPGTRLTVL.

The gene calls are TRBV28 and TRBJ1-5; 7 bases match TRBD1. The germline gives CDR1 MDHEN, CDR2 SYDVKM. V gave up 6 bases and J gave up 7 bases; unmatched junction bases: 15. CDR3 length equals 16 residues. CDR3 sequence: CASRNRGRGYRQPQHF. For the CDR3, the DNA is TGTGCCAGCAGAAACAGGGGCAGGGGATATAGACAGCCCCAGCATTTT.

This chain uses TRBV6-2 or TRBV6-3 with TRBJ2-7; D remains unclear. V was pared by 1 base and J by 3 bases, with 7 bases between. This CDR3 comprises 13 residues. Germline values: CDR1 MNHEY, CDR2 SVGEGT. The CDR3 protein is CASSYLPFYEQYF. In DNA form, the CDR3 reads TGTGCCAGCAGTTACTTGCCCTTCTACGAGCAGTACTTC.

This clonotype has just a few counts. The chain recombines TRBV27 with TRBJ1-4; D not resolved. The germline V and J ends were trimmed by 1 base and 10 bases, with 10 bases remaining between them. CDR1 and CDR2 from the germline V gene are MNHEY and SMNVEV (reference sequence). The CDR3 extends over 13 amino acids. The CDR3 spells CASSLFYDGKLFF. DNA of the CDR3: TGTGCCAGCAGTTTATTTTATGACGGAAAACTGTTTTTT.

This clonotype was counted a few times. This chain joins TRBV3-1 and TRBJ1-3; 7 bases align to TRBD1. V was clipped by 4 bases and J by 2 bases; unmatched bases: 5. The CDR3 has 15 residues. The V gene's germline CDR1 is LGHDT and CDR2 YNNKEL (reference sequence). The DNA for the CDR3 is TGTGCCAGCAGCCGGGCCGGGACAGCTGGAAACACCATATATTTT. Translating it yields CASSRAGTAGNTIYF. The entire variable domain, with the rest obtained from reference TRBV3-1 and TRBJ1-3, is as follows: DTAVSQTPKYLVTQMGNDKSIKCEQNLGHDTMYWYKQDSKKFLKIMFSYNNKELIINETVPNRFSPKSPDKAHLNLHINSLELGDSAVYFCASSRAGTAGNTIYFGEGSWLTVV.

The V and J genes are TRBV28 and TRBJ2-5; 8 positions agree with TRBD1. Germline V CDR1 and CDR2: MDHEN, SYDVKM. The V segment lost 5 bases and the J segment 2 bases; nucleotides outside the gene matches: 4. The CDR3 contains 14 residues. The CDR3 protein is CASSPWDRQETQYF. DNA for the CDR3: TGTGCCAGCAGTCCCTGGGACAGGCAAGAGACCCAGTACTTC.

This clonotype occurred many times. The chain links TRBV12-3 or TRBV12-4 to TRBJ1-5; D call uncertain. This CDR3 spans 16 amino acids. The V end lost 1 base, the J end lost 1 base, and 11 bases lay between the germline ends. The CDR3 DNA sequence: TGTGCCAGCAGTTTAGGCGGTCGAGCAAGCAATCAGCCCCAGCATTTT. This codes for CASSLGGRASNQPQHF.

This clonotype was recorded many times. The chain employs TRBV3-1 and TRBJ1-1; no firm D call. V dropped 1 base and J dropped 5 bases, with 14 bases sitting between them. The germline V gene has CDR1 LGHDT and CDR2 YNNKEL (reference sequence). The CDR3 contains 15 residues. CDR3: CASSQVRLSRTEAFF. The CDR3 DNA follows: TGTGCCAGCAGCCAAGTTCGACTCTCTAGGACTGAAGCTTTCTTT.

The rearrangement links TRBV5-1 to TRBJ2-3, with D possibly called TRBD1 or TRBD2 (6 bases each). This CDR3 comprises 15 residues. V was trimmed by 0 bases and J by 5 bases, leaving 13 bases between them. Per the germline V gene, CDR1 is SGHRS and CDR2 is YFSETQ. DNA of the CDR3: TGCGCCAGCAGCTTGGAACGGGGGCCGAGAGATACGCAGTATTTT. This encodes CASSLERGPRDTQYF.

The sample holds a few counts of this clonotype. The V call is TRBV20-1, the J call TRBJ1-5; 7 bases fit TRBD1. The V segment lost 2 bases and the J segment 2 bases; nucleotides outside the gene matches: 6. The CDR3 contains 15 residues. From germline, CDR1 is DFQATT and CDR2 SNEGSKA (reference sequence). CDR3 nucleotides: TGCAGTGCTAGATTGACAGGGAGCGGCAATCAGCCCCAGCATTTT. Protein product: CSARLTGSGNQPQHF.

This clonotype has a handful of counts. The chain carries TRBV5-5 and TRBJ2-1; TRBD2 agrees at 8 bases. V gave up 4 bases and J gave up 2 bases; unmatched junction bases: 5. CDR3 size: 15 residues. Germline V CDR1 and CDR2: SGHKS, YYEKEE (reference sequence). CDR3: CASSQAGVPYNEQFF. CDR3 sequence (DNA): TGTGCCAGCAGCCAAGCGGGAGTCCCCTACAATGAGCAGTTCTTC.

The chain uses TRBV7-2 and TRBJ2-7; either TRBD1 or TRBD2 may supply D (5 bases each). There are 14 residues in the CDR3. CDR1 is SGHTA and CDR2 is FQGNSA in the germline V gene. V was pared by 5 bases and J by 3 bases, with 14 bases between. The CDR3 loop reads CASSQQGGGYEQYF. The CDR3 DNA reads as TGTGCCAGCAGCCAGCAGGGTGGGGGCTACGAGCAGTACTTC.

This clonotype is a singleton in its sample. A junction end diverges from the germline sequence, so it may reflect a read error. J is TRBJ2-5 and V is TRBV18, with 8 bases fitting TRBD1. CDR3 length equals 17 residues. Germline CDR1 and CDR2: KGHSH and LQKENI. CDR3 residues: CSSSPRLQGGGPETQYF. As DNA, the CDR3 is TGTTCCAGCTCACCAAGGCTACAGGGGGGAGGTCCAGAGACCCAGTACTTC.

This clonotype was seen only a few times. This chain uses TRBV13 with TRBJ2-5; 10 bases map to TRBD1. Trimming took 5 bases from V and 5 from J; bases not matched to a gene: 5. Looked up from germline, CDR1 is PRHDT and CDR2 is FYEKMQ (reference sequence). There are 14 residues in the CDR3. CDR3 nucleotides: TGTGCCAGCAGCCCCGACAGGGGGCGGGAGACCCAGTACTTC. Encoded protein: CASSPDRGRETQYF.

V and J are TRBV3-1 and TRBJ1-1; 9 nucleotides line up with TRBD1. CDR3 length equals 15 residues. Trimming cost V 10 bases and J 6 bases; bases outside gene matches: 15. CDR1 and CDR2 (germline): LGHDT, YNNKEL (reference sequence). CDR3 sequence reads: CATKLSDRGDSEAFF. DNA of the CDR3: TGTGCCACTAAGCTGAGCGACAGGGGGGATTCTGAAGCTTTCTTT.

This clonotype has at least ten counts. This chain connects TRBV15 to TRBJ1-5, with a tentative D call TRBD1 (6 bases). CDR1 is LNHNV, CDR2 YYDKDF, per germline (reference sequence). The CDR3 has 15 amino acids. V dropped 3 bases and J dropped 1 base, with 10 bases sitting between them. This CDR3 reads CATSSKTGSNQPQHF. The CDR3 DNA is TGTGCCACCAGCAGTAAAACAGGGAGCAATCAGCCCCAGCATTTT.

This clonotype occurred a few times. This sequence joins TRBV5-1 and TRBJ1-2; weak D call: TRBD1 (6 bases). The V end was cut by 1 base, the J end by 3 bases, with 7 bases between. The CDR3 sequence is 13 residues long. Germline assignment: CDR1 SGHRS and CDR2 YFSETQ. The CDR3: CASSLRGDYGYTF. CDR3 DNA sequence: TGCGCCAGCAGCTTGAGGGGGGACTATGGCTACACCTTC.

This clonotype was seen only a few times. The V call is TRBV10-3, the J call TRBJ2-3; 9 bases match TRBD2. Trimming removed 8 bases from V and 2 bases from J; junction bases left unmatched: 11. This CDR3 has 16 amino acids. The germline V gene has CDR1 ENHRY and CDR2 SYGVKD. The CDR3 DNA is TGTGCCATCGGGGCCGGCGGGGGGGCCGTCACAGATACGCAGTATTTT. Amino acid sequence: CAIGAGGGAVTDTQYF.

The chain recombines TRBV6-5 with TRBJ1-6; D gene unclear. V lost 2 bases and J 7 bases, leaving 3 bases between the germline ends. The length of the CDR3 is 12 residues. Germline V gives CDR1 MNHEY, CDR2 SVGAGI. CDR3 in DNA: TGTGCCAGCAGTTACGCCAATTCACCCCTCCACTTT. This gives the protein CASSYANSPLHF.

This clonotype was seen more than once but under ten times. The V and J genes are TRBV7-2 and TRBJ2-7, with D perhaps TRBD2 (6 bases). The germline V and J ends were trimmed by 5 bases and 7 bases, with 18 bases remaining between them. This CDR3 contains 14 residues. Germline V gives CDR1 SGHTA, CDR2 FQGNSA. CDR3 protein: CASSAGTGSAEQYF. CDR3 DNA sequence: TGTGCCAGCAGCGCGGGGACTGGTTCAGCGGAGCAGTACTTC.

The genes are TRBV6-4 and TRBJ1-2, with TRBD1 as a possible D gene (5 bases). This CDR3 has 15 amino acids. The germline CDR1 and CDR2 sequences are MRHNA and SNTAGT. The V and J ends lost 5 bases and 3 bases respectively, with 16 bases between them. As DNA, the CDR3 is TGTGCCAGCAGTCAAGGGGCAGGAATGGACTATGGCTACACCTTC. This codes for CASSQGAGMDYGYTF.

The table lists this clonotype with a few counts. The CDR3 is CASRGPYTGELFF. The CDR3 DNA reads TGCGCCAGCAGGGGCCCCTACACCGGGGAGCTGTTTTTT. The chain is built from TRBV5-1 and TRBJ2-2; unclear D gene. The CDR3 runs to 13 residues. The ends were cut back, 5 bases at V and 3 bases at J, with 8 bases in the middle. Germline lookup yields CDR1 SGHRS and CDR2 YFSETQ.

Ten or more counts support this clonotype. The CDR3 here is CASSTKTGSFGYTF. The DNA of the CDR3 is TGTGCCAGCAGTACCAAGACAGGGAGCTTTGGCTACACCTTC. This chain joins TRBV27 and TRBJ1-2; TRBD1 matches 7 bases. CDR3 length: 14 residues. V trimming: 5 bases; J trimming: 7 bases; junction bases outside the gene matches: 10. CDR1 is MNHEY and CDR2 is SMNVEV in the germline V gene (reference sequence).

This clonotype has a count of ten or more. V usage is TRBV5-1 and J usage is TRBJ2-3, with D tentatively TRBD1 (5 bases). Trimming pared 3 bases from V and 1 base from J, leaving 18 bases between. Germline values: CDR1 SGHRS, CDR2 YFSETQ. The CDR3 loop spans 17 amino acids. The CDR3 loop is CASSWGISLGGTDTQYF. The CDR3 nucleotides are TGCGCCAGCAGCTGGGGAATTTCCTTAGGGGGCACAGATACGCAGTATTTT.

This clonotype came up once. The V gene is TRBV6-2 or TRBV6-3, the J gene TRBJ2-1, with 10 positions matching TRBD2. J gave up 4 bases and V 0 bases, and 24 bases lay outside the gene matches. The CDR3 sequence is 23 residues long. Germline V gives CDR1 MNHEY, CDR2 SVGEGT. The CDR3 bases are TGTGCCAGCAGTTACTCCCCGGGACTAGCGCCCCGCCAGGAGAGAGACTCTTACAATGAGCAGTTCTTC. Its protein product is CASSYSPGLAPRQERDSYNEQFF.

V gene TRBV15 combines with J gene TRBJ2-7, with D possibly being TRBD1 or TRBD2 (6 bases each). Trimming pared 0 bases from V and 3 bases from J, leaving 15 bases between. The length of the CDR3 is 16 residues. Germline V gene sequence: CDR1 LNHNV, CDR2 YYDKDF (reference sequence). The CDR3, as DNA: TGTGCCACCAGCAGAGATCTAGGGGGAGGAAGCTACGAGCAGTACTTC. Its protein is CATSRDLGGGSYEQYF.